The entry that follows covers one TCR beta chain sequence. Its target is unknown. The CDR3 has 14 amino acids. Trimming stripped 3 bases from V and 4 bases from J, with 11 bases between. The germline V gene has CDR1 MGHRA and CDR2 YSYEKL. Isolated RNA was reverse transcribed into cDNA used as the sequencing template. Measured with immunoSEQ multiplex PCR; TCRdb has only the in-frame clones, and not every one. The repertoire includes over 95,000 clones, 56% of them detected once, and approximately 3.6% sits in the top ten. Treatment defined: oral pan-JAK inhibitor, 5-10 mg twice daily. The entry originates in a study of CD8+ T cells in alopecia areata. Study findings and constraints: One nonresponder leaves baseline CD8+ expansion's link to response uncertain. Scalp and blood samples kept many expanded lesional clones throughout tofacitinib. Elevated clonality characterized lesional scalp relative to normal scalp, particularly in alopecia totalis/universalis.

The sequence was collected from a human donor with alopecia areata. The rearrangement uses TRBV4-1 and TRBJ2-3, with D unclear. The input for sequencing was CD4+ T cells sorted from blood, taken at week 24, from a patient treated with tofacitinib. The CDR3 bases are TGCGCCAGCAGCCAGGGCTTCGTACCAGATACGCAGTATTTT. It codes for CASSQGFVPDTQYF.